This TCR beta chain is from a study of T cell responses to AZD1222 COVID-19 vaccine. Study outcomes and limitations: Samples come after the peak T cell response, not at day 14.

Regarding this clone: Its antigen is unidentified.

The method was immunoSEQ multiplex PCR; TCRdb's version includes in-frame clones alone and lacks a portion of them. Here the sample spans 120,000 or so clones, roughly nine tenths being singletons. This TCR came from an adult in good health. Sample: peripheral blood, taken on day 0 of AZD1222 vaccination.

The CDR3 here is CASSSDRGRGYTF. DNA for the CDR3: TGTGCCAGCAGCTCCGACAGGGGGCGAGGCTACACCTTC. This chain joins TRBV5-6 and TRBJ1-2; 10 positions match TRBD1. Germline V gene lookup returns CDR1 SGHDT and CDR2 YYEEEE. The trim removed 3 bases at V and 8 bases at J, leaving 4 bases unmatched. CDR3 length: 13 amino acids.